The present entry profiles one TCR beta chain with its context. Germline V gives CDR1 KGHDR, CDR2 SFDVKD. This CDR3 contains 15 residues. V lost 7 bases, J lost 7 bases, and 20 bases lay in between. Per the authors' pipeline: Nucleated cell counts were estimated from reference gene primer amplification. Some clones are missing from TCRdb's copy, which holds only in-frame ones; the method was immunoSEQ multiplex PCR. The D gene and trimming were derived from the DNA, and the V and J assignments and clone size from that table. The sample yields approximately 210,000 clones, about 83% seen once. This sample is drawn from a study of blood T cell repertoires in COVID-19. Overall study: Samples came from the United States, Italy and Spain, spanning acute and convalescent COVID-19. Nucleic acid was either cDNA or gDNA, and it came from T cells, B-cell-depleted T cells, or PBMCs.

V usage is TRBV24-1 and J usage is TRBJ2-3; TRBD2 is a possible D gene (6 bases). What was sequenced was peripheral blood. This TCR was recovered from a woman aged 50 to 60 with acute or convalescent COVID-19. CDR3 in amino acids: CATRGRRGGMNTQYF. The CDR3, as DNA: TGTGCCACCAGGGGGAGGCGGGGAGGAATGAATACGCAGTATTTT.